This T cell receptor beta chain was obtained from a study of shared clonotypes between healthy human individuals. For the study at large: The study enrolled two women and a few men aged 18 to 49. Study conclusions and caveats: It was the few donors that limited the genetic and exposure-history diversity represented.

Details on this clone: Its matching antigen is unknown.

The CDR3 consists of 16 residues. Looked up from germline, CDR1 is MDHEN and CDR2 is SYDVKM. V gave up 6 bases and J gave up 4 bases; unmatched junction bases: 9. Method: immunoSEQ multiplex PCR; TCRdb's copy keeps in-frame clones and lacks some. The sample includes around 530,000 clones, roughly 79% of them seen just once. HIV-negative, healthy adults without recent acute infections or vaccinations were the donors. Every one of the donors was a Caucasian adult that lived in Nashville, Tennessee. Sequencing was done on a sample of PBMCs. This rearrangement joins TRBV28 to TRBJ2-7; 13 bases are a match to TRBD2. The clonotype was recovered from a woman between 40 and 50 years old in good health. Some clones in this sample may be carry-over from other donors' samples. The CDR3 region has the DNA TGTGCCAGCAGGACAGAAGGACTAGCGGGAGTGTACGAGCAGTACTTC. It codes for CASRTEGLAGVYEQYF.